The 8 T cell receptor beta chains below come from one sample, sequenced in a study of T cell responses to AZD1222 COVID-19 vaccine. Only in-frame clones appear in the TCRdb table, and some are missing; sequencing was by immunoSEQ multiplex PCR. Altogether 100,000 or so clones are present, 85% to 90% being singletons, with the ten largest covering 44%. The input for sequencing was peripheral blood, taken 28 days after the second AZD1222 dose. These receptors all come from an adult who received the AZD1222 COVID-19 vaccine.

The chain uses TRBV5-1 and TRBJ1-5, with D possibly being TRBD1 (6 bases). Trimming removed 4 bases at V and 1 base at J, with 12 bases between. Germline values: CDR1 SGHRS, CDR2 YFSETQ. The CDR3 runs 15 residues. CDR3 amino acids: CASSQTGGSNQPQHF. The CDR3 DNA reads TGCGCCAGCAGCCAGACAGGTGGAAGCAATCAGCCCCAGCATTTT. Looking up the rest from reference TRBV5-1 and TRBJ1-5 gives the full variable domain: KAGVTQTPRYLIKTRGQQVTLSCSPISGHRSVSWYQQTPGQGLQFLFEYFSETQRNKGNFPGRFSGRQFSNSRSEMNVSTLELGDSALYLCASSQTGGSNQPQHFGDGTRLSIL.

The rearrangement joins TRBV20-1 to TRBJ2-1; 13 bases match TRBD2. The CDR3 consists of 18 residues. Trimming removed 3 bases from V and 0 bases from J; junction bases left unmatched: 8. Germline CDR1 and CDR2: DFQATT and SNEGSKA (reference sequence). The CDR3 nucleotides read TGCAGTGCTAGTTTACTAGCGGGAGGGCTCTCCTCCTACAATGAGCAGTTCTTC. Its protein product is CSASLLAGGLSSYNEQFF.

The chain uses TRBV7-9 and TRBJ2-1; 8 bases map to TRBD1. Germline values: CDR1 SEHNR, CDR2 FQNEAQ (reference sequence). The CDR3 sequence is 15 residues long. Losses at the gene ends were 0 bases for V and 7 bases for J; bases not matched to a gene: 5. The CDR3 DNA is TGTGCCAGCAGCTTAGCGCAGGGGGCAAGGAATGAGCAGTTCTTC. Translated: CASSLAQGARNEQFF.

The CDR3 sequence: CASSRSGTSGRGTQYF. The CDR3, as DNA: TGTGCCAGCAGTCGATCCGGGACTAGCGGGAGAGGGACCCAGTACTTC. This sequence joins TRBV7-2 and TRBJ2-5, with TRBD2 matching over 14 bases. Germline CDR1 is SGHTA and CDR2 is FQGNSA. This CDR3 comprises 16 residues. V dropped 6 bases and J dropped 7; count of bases not matched to a gene: 10.

This clone was counted only a few times. The chain joins TRBV9 to TRBJ2-1; TRBD1 is a possible D gene (6 bases). From germline, CDR1 is SGDLS and CDR2 YYNGEE. This CDR3 contains 15 residues. V was pared by 2 bases and J by 3 bases, with 12 bases between. The DNA for the CDR3 is TGTGCCAGCAGCGTCGGCTTAGGGGGCTACAATGAGCAGTTCTTC. Translated, it gives CASSVGLGGYNEQFF.

The chain combines TRBV5-1 with TRBJ2-7, with TRBD2 as a possible D gene (6 bases). Trimming took 5 bases from V and 3 from J, leaving 15 bases between them. Germline CDR1 and CDR2: SGHRS and YFSETQ. CDR3 length: 14 amino acids. Here the CDR3 reads CASRTGDLDYEQYF. CDR3 nucleotides: TGCGCCAGCAGAACCGGGGACTTAGACTACGAGCAGTACTTC.

J is TRBJ2-7 and V is TRBV27; the match to TRBD1 covers 7 bases. The length of the CDR3 is 16 residues. Trimming cost V 4 bases and J 4 bases; bases outside gene matches: 13. Germline V gives CDR1 MNHEY, CDR2 SMNVEV (reference sequence). The CDR3 spells CASSSIAGTVPYEQYF. The DNA of the CDR3 is TGTGCCAGCAGTTCCATTGCAGGGACAGTACCTTACGAGCAGTACTTC.

V and J are TRBV11-1 and TRBJ2-2; the D call may be TRBD1 or TRBD2 (5 bases each). Trimming took 4 bases from V and 5 from J, leaving 14 bases between them. Per the germline V gene, CDR1 is SGHAT and CDR2 is FQDESV (reference sequence). The CDR3 totals 15 residues. As DNA, the CDR3 is TGTGCCAGCAGCTCGTCGGGACCAGCAACCGGGGAGCTGTTTTTT. It is translated as CASSSSGPATGELFF.